The source of this T cell receptor beta chain is a study of blood T cell repertoires in COVID-19. Between the trimmed V and J ends, which lost 4 bases and 8 bases, there was a span of 17 bases. Germline CDR1 reads SNHLY; CDR2 reads FYNNEI. This CDR3 region has 15 residues. Profiling relied on immunoSEQ multiplex PCR, and the TCRdb table lists in-frame clones only, not all of them. This table has 250,000 to 300,000 clones, 84% appearing once. The source of this sequence is a man aged 25-40 years with acute COVID-19. The rearrangement links TRBV2 to TRBJ1-4; maybe TRBD1 (6 bases). The sequenced sample consisted of PBMCs or T cells enriched from blood (not recorded which). CDR3 coding DNA: TGTGCCAGCAGTGTGGACCCCCAGGGGAACGAAAAACTGTTTTTT. This gives the protein CASSVDPQGNEKLFF.